These T cell receptor beta chains were read from a single sample in a study of metastatic and nonmetastatic thyroid tumors. From the PCR reads, TCRdb re-called clones with MiXCR. In the table there are about 12,000 clones, 9.5% to 13% of which are singletons. The sample consisted of blood. These receptors all come from a female donor with papillary thyroid cancer or a benign thyroid nodule (not recorded which). Some clones in this sample may be carry-over from other donors' samples. The CDR3 runs from the conserved cysteine through the conserved F or W. The order of the fields is V gene, D gene, J gene, CDR3 protein. The D gene is left open where the match is weak.

>TRBV28|-|TRBJ1-5
CASSPRDYYINQPQHF
>TRBV6-1|-|TRBJ2-5
CASNMETQYF
>TRBV27|TRBD2|TRBJ2-7
CASSPRTSGTYEQYF
>TRBV9|-|TRBJ1-1
CASSKRTNTEAFF
>TRBV6-1|-|TRBJ1-2
CASRGGFYGYTF
>TRBV6-1|-|TRBJ2-1
CATRFSGSQDTEQFF
>TRBV19|TRBD1|TRBJ2-1
CASSTAPKDRDFHEQFF
>TRBV6-2/TRBV6-3|-|TRBJ2-1
CATRAGSGQKFF
>TRBV7-6|TRBD2|TRBJ2-7
CASNLRGTSGGYPRSYEQYF
>TRBV11-2|-|TRBJ2-1
CASSLYNYNEQFF
>TRBV2|-|TRBJ2-7
CASSEEGLASYEQYF
>TRBV27|-|TRBJ2-7
CASSEPITYEQYF
>TRBV18|-|TRBJ2-2
CASSRNTGELFF
>TRBV28|TRBD2|TRBJ2-7
CASSSGSEYGKQYF
>TRBV2|-|TRBJ2-7
CASSDQGGTYEQYF
>TRBV5-1|-|TRBJ1-5
CASSPSPGSNQPQHF
>TRBV7-7|-|TRBJ1-5
CASSLRTDGDYSNQPQHF
>TRBV5-1|-|TRBJ2-2
CASSFQQRSGELFF
>TRBV18|-|TRBJ2-6
CASSPGVGANVLTF
>TRBV5-4|-|TRBJ2-5
CASSFYRQQETQYF
>TRBV3-1|-|TRBJ1-4
CASSQDFQAVGEKLFF
>TRBV6-1|TRBD1|TRBJ2-7
CASSEGPSTGIYEQYF
>TRBV7-2|-|TRBJ2-5
CASSFGGIRAETQYF
>TRBV12-5|-|TRBJ2-7
CASGSGDRVGDLYF
>TRBV6-2/TRBV6-3|-|TRBJ2-7
CASQRGSAEDEQYF
>TRBV4-1|-|TRBJ2-7
CASSQGGTLLQEQYF
>TRBV7-3|-|TRBJ2-2
CASSFFMGGNTGELFF
>TRBV28|-|TRBJ1-1
CASDDKNTEAFF
>TRBV25-1|TRBD2|TRBJ2-3
CASSQTSGDTQYF
>TRBV6-1|TRBD1|TRBJ1-1
CASSRTGRVTEAFF
>TRBV6-1|TRBD2|TRBJ2-7
CASIFEGRLASLEQYF
>TRBV19|-|TRBJ1-5
CASSIDWNRDYNQPQHF